This TCR beta chain was identified in a study of TIL therapy for anti-PD-1-resistant metastatic lung cancer. Study in general: Most patients had lung adenocarcinoma; a handful of tumors were EGFR-mutant, two ALK-rearranged; half smoked currently or formerly. By whole-exome sequencing, median non-synonymous tumor mutation burden was roughly 1.6 mutations per megabase.

Deletions cut 4 bases from V and 0 bases from J, with 14 bases between. Germline CDR1 reads SGDLS; CDR2 reads YYNGEE. The CDR3 is made up of 16 amino acids. Time point in this sample: pre-treatment sample, taken before nivolumab and TIL therapy. Most excised metastases sampled were pleural nodules or supraclavicular lymph nodes. This clone was seen only a few times. The immunoSEQ assay was v3. Sequencing depth was around 2.2 million read pairs for survey level, roughly 4.5-6 million for deep. Here immunoSEQ multiplex PCR was the method, and the copy in TCRdb shows in-frame clones only, minus some. The table has 9,500 to 15,000 clones, roughly 58% seen once.

The sequence was collected from a person aged 25-85 years with non-small cell lung cancer. V and J are TRBV9 and TRBJ2-1, with D hard to call. Specimen: tumor tissue, collected at baseline. The CDR3 protein is CASSYKPPSSYNEQFF. The DNA of the CDR3 is TGTGCCAGCAGCTACAAGCCGCCGAGCTCCTACAATGAGCAGTTCTTC.